This entry lists 4 T cell receptor beta chains sequenced from one sample in a study of low-dose radiotherapy and immunotherapy resistance in tumors. Gene-specific TRAV and TRBV primers were used for first-strand cDNA, covering alpha and beta chains. For amplifying TCRs, the PCR ran for 15 to 20 cycles with Phusion, which was used together with a constant-region primer and the adapter on the V primers. A single record per CDR3 protein comes from TCRdb applying MiXCR to the reads. Of 65,000 to 95,000 distinct CDR3 sequences listed, approximately 20% were seen once; the top ten hold 4.5% to 7.5%. Described time point: before trial treatment. The sample here was PBMCs, taken before treatment. These receptors came from a male donor with prostate cancer.

This clonotype came up many times. The chain recombines TRBV11-1 with TRBJ2-1; 7 positions match TRBD2. The germline V gene encodes CDR1 SGHAT and CDR2 FQDESV (reference sequence). The CDR3 runs to 17 residues. V was pared by 2 bases and J by 10 bases, with 17 bases of the junction left unmatched. The CDR3 sequence is CASSLSLQRGTRKEQFF. DNA for the CDR3: TGTGCCAGCAGCTTAAGTCTTCAGCGGGGCACCAGGAAGGAGCAGTTCTTC.

This clonotype was seen many times. The V call is TRBV3-1, the J call TRBJ1-1, with TRBD1 matching 7 bases. There are 14 residues in the CDR3. Germline CDR1 reads LGHDT; CDR2 reads YNNKEL (reference sequence). V lost 1 base to trimming and J lost 1 base; unmatched junction nucleotides: 0. In DNA form, the CDR3 reads TGTGCCAGCAGCCAAGGGACAGGGAACACTGAAGCTTTCTTT. It codes for CASSQGTGNTEAFF.

A word on this clonotype: Given a much more abundant clone one base away, this may be a read error. This chain connects TRBV30 to TRBJ1-1; D is undetermined. The CDR3 sequence is 13 residues long. Germline-derived CDR1 and CDR2 are GTSNPN and SVGIG (reference sequence). Trimming left V 0 bases short and J 0 bases short, with 5 bases between. The chain's CDR3 is CAWSVMVNTEAFF. The CDR3, as DNA: TGTGCCTGGAGTGTCATGGTGAACACTGAAGCTTTCTTT.

This clonotype was found many times. The rearrangement links TRBV6-1 to TRBJ2-5; TRBD2 matches at 7 bases. With V trimmed by 7 bases and J by 3 bases, 5 bases remained unmatched. This CDR3 has 13 amino acids. In germline, CDR1 is MNHNS, CDR2 SASEGT. CDR3 amino acids: CASNPGLKETQYF. The CDR3 coding sequence is TGTGCCAGCAACCCGGGACTAAAAGAGACCCAGTACTTC.